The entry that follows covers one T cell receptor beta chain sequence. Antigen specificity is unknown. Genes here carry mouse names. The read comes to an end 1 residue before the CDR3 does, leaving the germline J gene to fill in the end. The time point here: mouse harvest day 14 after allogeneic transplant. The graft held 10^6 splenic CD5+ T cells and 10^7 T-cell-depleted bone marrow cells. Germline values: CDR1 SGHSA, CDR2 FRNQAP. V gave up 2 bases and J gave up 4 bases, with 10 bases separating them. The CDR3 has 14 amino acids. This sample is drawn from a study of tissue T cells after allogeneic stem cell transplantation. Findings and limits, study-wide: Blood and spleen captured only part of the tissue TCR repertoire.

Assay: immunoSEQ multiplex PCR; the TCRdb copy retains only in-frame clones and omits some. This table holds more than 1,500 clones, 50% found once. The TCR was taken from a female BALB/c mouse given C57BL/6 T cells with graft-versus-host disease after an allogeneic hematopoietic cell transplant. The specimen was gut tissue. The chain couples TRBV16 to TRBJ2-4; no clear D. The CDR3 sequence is CASSLREGENTLYF. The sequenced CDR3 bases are TGTGCAAGCAGCTTAAGGGAGGGAGAAAACACCTTGTAC.